This TCR beta chain was observed in a study of Tregs in tolerant kidney transplant recipients. The CDR3 runs 15 residues. V gave up 5 bases and J gave up 5 bases, with 18 bases separating them. Germline CDR1 reads SGHTA; CDR2 reads FQGTGA. Notes on the study in general: No direct test of biological reproducibility was done here.

Concerning this clone itself: Its antigen is unidentified.

Sequencing used immunoSEQ multiplex PCR; TCRdb keeps in-frame clones, though not all of them. This repertoire shows approximately 67,000 clones, about nine tenths found once; its top ten account for approximately 9.9%. Sequencing was performed on CD8+ T cells from blood, taken before the transplant. The chain has TRBV7-3 and TRBJ1-2, with TRBD1 as a possible D gene (5 bases). The source is a human donor who received a combined kidney and bone marrow transplant. This chain's CDR3 is CASSQDRKLLYGYTF. The CDR3 DNA is TGTGCCAGCAGCCAAGACAGAAAACTTCTTTATGGCTACACCTTC.